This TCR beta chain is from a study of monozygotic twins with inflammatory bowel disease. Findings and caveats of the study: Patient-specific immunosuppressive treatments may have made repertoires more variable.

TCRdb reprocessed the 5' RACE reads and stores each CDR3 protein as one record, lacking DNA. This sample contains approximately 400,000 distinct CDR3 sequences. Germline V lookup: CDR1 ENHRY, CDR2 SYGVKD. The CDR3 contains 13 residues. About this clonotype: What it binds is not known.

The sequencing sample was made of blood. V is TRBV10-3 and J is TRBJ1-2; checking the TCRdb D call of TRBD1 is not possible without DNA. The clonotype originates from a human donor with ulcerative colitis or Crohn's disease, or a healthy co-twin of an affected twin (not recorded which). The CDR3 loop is CAISEKTAYGYTF.